This T cell receptor beta chain is drawn from a study of T cells after yellow fever vaccination. Study-wide background: With SMART-Seq v4 Ultra Low Input, the fractions containing low cell numbers were prepared.

A few counts support this clonotype. Its antigen remains unidentified. TCRdb re-called the 5' RACE reads with MiXCR, one entry per CDR3 protein. Of a few hundred thousand distinct CDR3 sequences in the sample, 17% were seen once. This CDR3 is 14 amino acids long. Trimming stripped 1 base from V and 1 base from J, with 9 bases between. The V gene's germline CDR1 is DFQATT and CDR2 SNEGSKA (reference sequence). Study-wide findings and caveats: There was a possibility that FACS-sorted repertoires contained abundant clonotypes contaminating from the bulk population. Clonotypes shared by both compartments, CD4 and CD8, made up a small share. Most primary-vaccination clones recurred post-booster (roughly 96% CD4, about 90% CD8).

This specimen consisted of PBMCs, obtained about 5 days after the first yellow fever vaccination. The chain links TRBV20-1 to TRBJ2-3; TRBD2 is a possible D gene (5 bases). The TCR was taken from a man between 18 and 29 years old who received the YFV17D yellow fever vaccine. The CDR3: CSARVGAGTDTQYF. CDR3 DNA sequence: TGCAGTGCTAGAGTTGGAGCGGGCACAGATACGCAGTATTTT.